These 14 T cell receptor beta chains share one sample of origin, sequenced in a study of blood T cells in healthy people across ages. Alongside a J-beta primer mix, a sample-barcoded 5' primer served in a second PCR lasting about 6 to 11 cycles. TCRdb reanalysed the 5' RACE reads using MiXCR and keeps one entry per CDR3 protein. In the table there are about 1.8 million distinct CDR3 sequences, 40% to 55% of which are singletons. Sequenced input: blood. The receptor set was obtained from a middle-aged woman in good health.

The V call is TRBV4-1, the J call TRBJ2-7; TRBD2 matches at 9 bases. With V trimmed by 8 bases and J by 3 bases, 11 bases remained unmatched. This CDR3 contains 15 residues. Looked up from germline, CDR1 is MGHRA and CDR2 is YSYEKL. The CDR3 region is CASGGLAGKYYEQYF. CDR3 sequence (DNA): TGCGCCAGCGGGGGGCTAGCGGGGAAATACTACGAGCAGTACTTC.

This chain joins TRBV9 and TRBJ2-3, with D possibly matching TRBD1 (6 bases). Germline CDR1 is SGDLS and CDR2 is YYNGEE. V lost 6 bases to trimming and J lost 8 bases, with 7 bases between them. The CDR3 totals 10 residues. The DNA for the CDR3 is TGTGCCAGCAAAGGGGGTACGCAGTATTTT. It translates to CASKGGTQYF. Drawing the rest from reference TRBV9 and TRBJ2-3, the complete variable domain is DSGVTQTPKHLITATGQRVTLRCSPRSGDLSVYWYQQSLDQGLQFLIQYYNGEERAKGNILERFSAQQFPDLHSELNLSSLELGDSALYFCASKGGTQYFGPGTRLTVL.

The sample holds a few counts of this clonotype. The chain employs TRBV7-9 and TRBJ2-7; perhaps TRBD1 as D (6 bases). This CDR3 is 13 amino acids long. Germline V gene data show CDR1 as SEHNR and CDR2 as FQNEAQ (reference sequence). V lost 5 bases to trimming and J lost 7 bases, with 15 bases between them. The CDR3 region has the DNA TGTGCCAGCAGCAGCCAGGGGATCGGAGAGCAGTACTTC. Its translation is CASSSQGIGEQYF.

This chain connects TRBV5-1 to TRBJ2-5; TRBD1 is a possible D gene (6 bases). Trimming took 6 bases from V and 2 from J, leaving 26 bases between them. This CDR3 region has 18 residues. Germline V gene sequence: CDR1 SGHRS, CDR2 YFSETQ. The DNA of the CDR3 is TGCGCCAGCACCTTTGTTTCCCGATCAGACAGGTCACAAGAGACCCAGTACTTC. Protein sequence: CASTFVSRSDRSQETQYF. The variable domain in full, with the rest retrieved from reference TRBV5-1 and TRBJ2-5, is KAGVTQTPRYLIKTRGQQVTLSCSPISGHRSVSWYQQTPGQGLQFLFEYFSETQRNKGNFPGRFSGRQFSNSRSEMNVSTLELGDSALYLCASTFVSRSDRSQETQYFGPGTRLLVL.

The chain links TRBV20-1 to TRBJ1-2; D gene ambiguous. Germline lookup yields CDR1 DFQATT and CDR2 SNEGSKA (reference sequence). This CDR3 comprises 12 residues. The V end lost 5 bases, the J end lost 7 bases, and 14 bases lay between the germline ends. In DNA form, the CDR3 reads TGCAGTGCTGGCATTGTCGTAGGTGGCTACACCTTC. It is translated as CSAGIVVGGYTF.

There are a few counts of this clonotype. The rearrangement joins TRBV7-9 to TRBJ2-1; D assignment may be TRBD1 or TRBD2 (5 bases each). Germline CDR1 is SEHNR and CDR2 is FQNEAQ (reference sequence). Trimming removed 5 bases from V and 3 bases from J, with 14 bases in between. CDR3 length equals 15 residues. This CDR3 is CASSDTGRSYNEQFF. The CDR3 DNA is TGTGCCAGCAGCGATACGGGACGAAGCTACAATGAGCAGTTCTTC.

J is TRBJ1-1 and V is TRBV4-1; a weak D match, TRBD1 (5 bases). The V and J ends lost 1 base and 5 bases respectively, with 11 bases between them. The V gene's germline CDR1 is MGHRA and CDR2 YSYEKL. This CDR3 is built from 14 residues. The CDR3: CASSQAGRGTEAFF. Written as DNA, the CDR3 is TGCGCCAGCAGCCAAGCGGGGAGGGGAACTGAAGCTTTCTTT.

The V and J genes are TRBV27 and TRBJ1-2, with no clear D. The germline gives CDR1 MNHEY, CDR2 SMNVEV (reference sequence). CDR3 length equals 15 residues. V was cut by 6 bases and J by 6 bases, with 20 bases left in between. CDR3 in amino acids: CASRRDAVGFDGYTF. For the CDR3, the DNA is TGTGCCAGCAGACGCGATGCGGTAGGGTTCGATGGCTACACCTTC.

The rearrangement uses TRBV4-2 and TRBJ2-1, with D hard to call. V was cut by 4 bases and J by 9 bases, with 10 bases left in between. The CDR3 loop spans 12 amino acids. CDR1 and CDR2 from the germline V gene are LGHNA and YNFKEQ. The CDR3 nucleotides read TGTGCCAGCAGCCCACAAGAGAGTGAGCAGTTCTTC. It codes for CASSPQESEQFF.

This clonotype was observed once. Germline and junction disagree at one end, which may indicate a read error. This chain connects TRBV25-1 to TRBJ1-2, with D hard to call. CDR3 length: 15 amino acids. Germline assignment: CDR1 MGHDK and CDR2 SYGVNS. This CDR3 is CASSESNGQIYGYTF. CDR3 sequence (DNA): TGTGCCAGCAGTGAATCGAATGGGCAGATTTATGGCTACACCTTT.

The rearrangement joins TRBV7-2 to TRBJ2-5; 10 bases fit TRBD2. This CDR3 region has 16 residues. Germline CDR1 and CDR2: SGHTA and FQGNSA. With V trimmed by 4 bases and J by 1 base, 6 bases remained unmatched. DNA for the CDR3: TGTGCCAGCAGCTGGGAGCTAGCGGGGGCCCAAGAGACCCAGTACTTC. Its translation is CASSWELAGAQETQYF.

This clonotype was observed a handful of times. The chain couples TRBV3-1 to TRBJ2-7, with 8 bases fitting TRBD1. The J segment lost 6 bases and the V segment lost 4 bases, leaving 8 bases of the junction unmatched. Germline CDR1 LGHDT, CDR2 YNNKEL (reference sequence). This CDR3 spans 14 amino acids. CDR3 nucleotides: TGTGCCAGCAGCCGAGGGACAGGAGCATCCGAGCAGTACTTC. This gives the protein CASSRGTGASEQYF.

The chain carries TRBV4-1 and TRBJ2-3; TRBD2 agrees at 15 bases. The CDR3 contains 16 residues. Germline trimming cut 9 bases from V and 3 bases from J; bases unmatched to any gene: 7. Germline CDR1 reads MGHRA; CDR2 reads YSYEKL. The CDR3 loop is CASTPGLAGGTDTQYF. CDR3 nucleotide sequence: TGCGCCAGTACCCCGGGACTAGCGGGGGGAACAGATACGCAGTATTTT.

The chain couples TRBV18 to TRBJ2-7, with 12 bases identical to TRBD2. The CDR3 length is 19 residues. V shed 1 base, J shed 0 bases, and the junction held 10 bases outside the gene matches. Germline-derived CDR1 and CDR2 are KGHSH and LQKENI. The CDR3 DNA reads TGTGCCAGCTCACCACGTCCTACTAGCGGGGGGACCAGCTCCTACGAGCAGTACTTC. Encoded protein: CASSPRPTSGGTSSYEQYF.